The rows below give T cell receptor beta chains drawn from one sample of a study of blood T cell repertoires in COVID-19. Sequencing was performed with immunoSEQ multiplex PCR; in TCRdb, only in-frame clones are kept and a portion is missing. This sample has 100,000 to 150,000 clones, with about four fifths found just once. The specimen was peripheral blood. All receptors come from a man aged 40-55 years with active or convalescent COVID-19. Each CDR3 is given without its conserved first and last residue. Size values are once, few and many counts, or a class for expanded clones, and some rows have none.

J gene,V gene,clone size,CDR3 protein
TRBJ2-1,TRBV7-2,few,ASSSYPGTGNEQF
TRBJ2-5,TRBV7-2,-,ASSLNAGGSDETQY
TRBJ2-7,TRBV6-5,-,ASSPLAGDSYEQY
TRBJ2-6,TRBV3-1/TRBV3-2,-,ASSLARTSGANVLT
TRBJ1-1,TRBV7-3,-,ASSSQGVNTEAF
TRBJ1-1,TRBV30,-,AWSVGVAAAF
TRBJ2-1,TRBV5-8,-,ASSSGTSTTYNEQF
TRBJ2-1,TRBV18,-,ASSPPGGERGGSNEQF
TRBJ2-7,TRBV19,-,ASSIKQTYEQY
TRBJ2-5,TRBV24-1,-,ATSDSDSGTRKETQY
TRBJ1-6,TRBV2,-,ASSEQGWNSPLH
TRBJ1-1,TRBV19,-,ASSIGGTGNTEAF
TRBJ2-3,TRBV9,-,ASSLSSGLSTDTQY
TRBJ1-3,TRBV5-1,-,ASSLGGTGQGNTIY
TRBJ2-3,TRBV10-3,-,AISTSGGDTQY
TRBJ1-1,TRBV27,-,ASSSQGAGNTEAF
TRBJ2-5,TRBV30,-,AWMAGDMETQY
TRBJ2-7,TRBV12-3/TRBV12-4,-,ASSLPAGEQY
TRBJ2-3,TRBV11-2,-,ASSPTSGPADTQY
TRBJ2-2,TRBV6-6,once,ASSYAVKGNAGELF
TRBJ1-5,TRBV19,-,ASTRGDLGGSNQPQH
TRBJ1-6,TRBV2,-,ASRDRGLLNNSPLH
TRBJ2-7,TRBV7-2,few,ASSGLAGRHEQY
TRBJ1-1,TRBV7-2,-,ASSQRGTEAF
TRBJ2-7,TRBV9,-,ASSPQGSLYEQY
TRBJ1-2,TRBV12-3/TRBV12-4,few,ASSLRGYGYT
TRBJ2-1,TRBV29-1,-,SVGVPYNEQF
TRBJ2-3,TRBV5-4,few,ASSLRGLAETSTDTQY
TRBJ2-1,TRBV6-5,-,ASRSGQGVGNEQF
TRBJ1-1,TRBV29-1,-,SGRRTDREAF
TRBJ2-1,TRBV19,-,ASSVWTGGADEQF
TRBJ1-2,TRBV6-5,-,ASSDSGRVSGYT
TRBJ1-1,TRBV4-1,-,ASSQPGNTEAF
TRBJ1-5,TRBV10-3,-,ASNRDGDNQPQH
TRBJ1-1,TRBV2,many,ASRADSNTEAF
TRBJ2-3,TRBV9,-,ASSVYRGDTQY
TRBJ2-1,TRBV12-5,-,ASGLSSGTGTGNEQF
TRBJ2-7,TRBV7-2,-,ASSQSPYEQY
TRBJ2-7,TRBV9,-,ASSSGQGTYEQY
TRBJ2-6,TRBV11-2,-,ASSLVGAMGANVLT
TRBJ1-4,TRBV5-1,once,ASSLAFLGENEKLF
TRBJ2-7,TRBV7-2,-,ASSLAGTGEQY
TRBJ1-6,TRBV6-5,-,ASSSRQRNSPLH
TRBJ1-1,TRBV9,-,ASSVNLLNTEAF
TRBJ2-3,TRBV5-1,-,ASFAQAPDTQY
TRBJ2-2,TRBV11-2,-,ASSLGLAPGELF
TRBJ2-7,TRBV19,-,ASQNTGTGGYEQY